Listed below are T cell receptor beta chains from one sample, sequenced in a study of technical replicates of blood from a few donors. Assay: immunoSEQ multiplex PCR; the TCRdb copy retains only in-frame clones and omits some. The sample has 60,000 to 95,000 clones; roughly 91% are singletons. Sequenced material: T cells isolated from PBMCs. These receptors all come from a human donor in good health. Some clones in this sample may be carry-over from other donors' samples. Each CDR3 is given with its conserved first and last residue. D genes are given only for firm matches. Expanded clones are given a class, and other clones once, few, many or no size at all.

d_gene,v_gene,j_gene,abundance,CDR3aa,CDR3nt
TRBD1,TRBV25-1,TRBJ1-2,.,CASSHRDSKMGGYTF,TGTGCCAGCAGTCACCGGGACAGTAAAATGGGTGGCTACACCTTC
TRBD2,TRBV5-4,TRBJ2-7,.,CASKAWGRAPYEQYF,TGTGCCAGTAAGGCGTGGGGGAGGGCCCCCTACGAGCAGTACTTC
TRBD1,TRBV7-9,TRBJ1-4,.,CASSPAQGAREKLFF,TGTGCCAGCAGCCCCGCACAGGGGGCGCGTGAAAAACTGTTTTTT
TRBD2,TRBV18,TRBJ2-7,.,CASSPRAGEGQYF,TGTGCCAGCTCACCACGAGCGGGGGAAGGGCAGTACTTC
.,TRBV7-3,TRBJ2-5,few,CASSQSGKETQYF,TGTGCCAGCAGTCAGTCGGGAAAAGAGACCCAGTACTTC
.,TRBV7-2,TRBJ2-1,.,CASSLLALNYNEQFF,TGTGCCAGCAGCCTGCTTGCCCTAAATTACAATGAGCAGTTCTTC
.,TRBV5-5,TRBJ1-2,.,CASSLVGPGVRSGGYTF,TGTGCCAGCAGCTTGGTAGGGCCAGGGGTTCGCAGTGGTGGCTACACCTTC
.,TRBV7-9,TRBJ2-1,.,CASSFEIFAHNEQFF,TGTGCCAGCAGCTTTGAGATCTTCGCGCACAATGAGCAGTTCTTC
.,TRBV7-3,TRBJ1-1,.,CASSLRQNTEAFF,TGTGCCAGCAGCTTAAGACAGAACACTGAAGCTTTCTTT
.,TRBV5-1,TRBJ2-7,.,CASRSLSRGYEQYF,TGCGCCAGCAGATCCCTTTCCAGGGGCTACGAGCAGTACTTC
TRBD2,TRBV28,TRBJ2-1,.,CASSLLGLAGYNEQFF,TGTGCCAGCAGTTTATTGGGACTAGCGGGTTACAATGAGCAGTTCTTC
.,TRBV18,TRBJ1-2,.,CASSPPIQSGGTDGYTF,TGTGCCAGCTCACCACCTATTCAGTCGGGAGGGACGGATGGCTACACCTTC
TRBD1,TRBV6-1,TRBJ1-1,.,CATTQGYEAFF,TGTGCCACGACACAGGGGTATGAAGCTTTCTTT
.,TRBV2,TRBJ1-3,.,CASRLDSSGNTIYF,TGTGCCAGCAGATTGGACAGCTCTGGAAACACCATATATTTT
TRBD2,TRBV6-5,TRBJ2-7,once,CASSYDTSGRFYEQYF,TGTGCCAGCAGTTACGACACTAGCGGGAGGTTCTACGAGCAGTACTTC
.,TRBV7-2,TRBJ1-5,.,CASSARGWDNQPQHF,TGTGCCAGCAGCGCACGGGGGTGGGACAATCAGCCCCAGCATTTT
TRBD1,TRBV27,TRBJ2-1,.,CASSSGQGYNEQFF,TGTGCCAGCAGCTCTGGACAGGGCTACAATGAGCAGTTCTTC
TRBD1,TRBV5-4,TRBJ1-2,.,CASSFAGGTFRGYTF,TGTGCCAGCAGCTTCGCAGGGGGCACTTTCAGGGGCTACACCTTC
.,TRBV2,TRBJ2-2,.,CASSRDSNTGELFF,TGTGCCAGCAGCAGGGATTCCAACACCGGGGAGCTGTTTTTT
.,TRBV29-1,TRBJ2-2,.,CSAGNPNTGELFF,TGCAGCGCGGGGAACCCAAACACCGGGGAGCTGTTTTTT
.,TRBV5-5,TRBJ1-4,.,CASSLEGGTTNEKLFF,TGTGCCAGCAGCTTGGAGGGGGGGACCACTAATGAAAAACTGTTTTTT
TRBD1,TRBV2,TRBJ1-4,.,CASNRGTATNEKLFF,TGTGCCAGCAACAGGGGGACGGCAACTAATGAAAAACTGTTTTTT
.,TRBV6-6,TRBJ1-6,.,CASDRGINSPLHF,TGTGCCAGCGACCGGGGAATTAATTCACCCCTCCACTTT
TRBD1,TRBV6-5,TRBJ1-5,.,CASSLRQGTQPQHF,TGTGCCAGCAGCCTTCGACAGGGGACTCAGCCCCAGCATTTT
.,TRBV4-2,TRBJ2-3,.,CASSQEDGGASTDTQYF,TGTGCCAGCAGCCAAGAAGATGGGGGGGCCAGCACAGATACGCAGTATTTT
.,TRBV4-3,TRBJ2-3,.,CASSQDLGGGGDTQYF,TGCGCCAGCAGCCAAGATCTGGGGGGAGGGGGAGATACGCAGTATTTT
.,TRBV5-1,TRBJ1-1,.,CASSSDTEAFF,TGCGCCAGCAGCTCAGACACTGAAGCTTTCTTT
.,TRBV11-2,TRBJ2-1,.,CASSPEGGINRGVYNEQFF,TGTGCCAGCAGCCCAGAGGGCGGGATAAATCGTGGGGTCTACAATGAGCAGTTCTTC
TRBD2,TRBV28,TRBJ2-1,.,CASCSGSSYNEQFF,TGTGCCAGCTGTAGCGGGAGCTCCTACAATGAGCAGTTCTTC
TRBD2,TRBV7-2,TRBJ2-1,.,CASSLSGLGHNEQFF,TGTGCCAGCAGCTTAAGCGGACTAGGCCACAATGAGCAGTTCTTC
.,TRBV9,TRBJ1-2,few,CASSYDLAARGYTF,TGTGCCAGCAGCTACGACCTCGCGGCCCGGGGCTACACCTTC
TRBD1,TRBV30,TRBJ1-2,.,CAWSPLGQGGYGYTF,TGTGCCTGGAGTCCCCTTGGACAGGGAGGCTATGGCTACACCTTC
.,TRBV4-1,TRBJ1-5,.,CASSQGAHHNQPQHF,TGCGCCAGCAGTCAAGGGGCGCACCACAATCAGCCCCAGCATTTT
TRBD1,TRBV4-1,TRBJ2-7,.,CASSQDHEGTGISYEQYF,TGCGCCAGCAGCCAAGATCACGAAGGGACAGGGATCTCCTACGAGCAGTACTTC
.,TRBV5-1,TRBJ1-1,.,CASSTRPPSYTEAFF,TGCGCCAGCAGCACTAGACCACCGAGCTATACTGAAGCTTTCTTT
.,TRBV27,TRBJ2-5,.,CASSLAGASFLETQYF,TGTGCCAGCAGTTTAGCGGGGGCCTCGTTTTTAGAGACCCAGTACTTC
.,TRBV15,TRBJ1-4,.,CATSREQASLLPTNEKLFF,TGTGCCACCAGCAGAGAGCAGGCCTCCCTCCTCCCCACTAATGAAAAACTGTTTTTT
.,TRBV28,TRBJ2-7,.,CASSTPGHSYEQYF,TGTGCCAGCAGTACCCCGGGACATAGCTACGAGCAGTACTTC
TRBD1,TRBV5-1,TRBJ2-1,.,CASSLGDRGGDEQFF,TGCGCCAGCAGCTTGGGGGACAGGGGTGGCGATGAGCAGTTCTTC
TRBD1,TRBV10-3,TRBJ2-7,.,CAISEYTGAYEQYF,TGTGCCATCAGTGAGTATACAGGGGCCTACGAGCAGTACTTC
TRBD1,TRBV5-6,TRBJ2-7,.,CASRETGGPFWEQYF,TGTGCCAGCAGGGAGACAGGGGGCCCTTTTTGGGAGCAGTACTTC
TRBD1,TRBV7-4,TRBJ2-7,.,CASSLMIRDRVSDEQYF,TGTGCCAGCAGCTTAATGATCCGGGACAGGGTGAGTGACGAGCAGTACTTC
TRBD2,TRBV15,TRBJ2-7,.,CATGVPTSAYEQYF,TGTGCCACCGGAGTCCCGACTAGCGCCTACGAGCAGTACTTC
TRBD1,TRBV25-1,TRBJ1-2,.,CASGPRQGNYGYTF,TGTGCCAGCGGTCCTAGACAGGGAAACTATGGCTACACCTTC
.,TRBV23-1,TRBJ2-2,.,CASSQCLDREVGELFF,TGCGCCAGCAGTCAATGCCTCGACAGAGAAGTGGGGGAGCTGTTTTTT
.,TRBV7-6,TRBJ2-5,.,CASSLDPGQETQYF,TGTGCCAGCAGCTTAGACCCGGGGCAAGAGACCCAGTACTTC
.,TRBV11-2,TRBJ2-3,.,CASTPISDTQYF,TGTGCCAGCACCCCTATTTCGGATACGCAGTATTTT
.,TRBV7-9,TRBJ1-1,few,CASSFDSNTEAFF,TGTGCCAGCAGCTTCGACTCGAACACTGAAGCTTTCTTT